This T cell receptor (beta chain) comes out of a study of identical twins. TCRdb used MiXCR to reprocess the 5' RACE reads, holding one entry per CDR3 protein. In the table there are approximately 240,000 distinct CDR3 sequences, roughly an eighth of which are singletons. This clonotype came up many times. This sequence was found in a woman younger than 35 in good health. Sequences were obtained from memory (CD45RO+) T cells sorted from blood.

The CDR3 loop reads CASSQLVNPGTGLYSPLHF. The CDR3 DNA sequence: TGTGCCAGCAGCCAGCTCGTTAATCCCGGGACAGGGTTATACTCACCCCTCCACTTT. The chain carries TRBV4-2 and TRBJ1-6; 9 bases fit TRBD1. The germline gives CDR1 LGHNA, CDR2 YNFKEQ. The CDR3 runs 19 residues. With 3 bases clipped from V and 10 bases from J, the junction kept 19 bases outside the gene matches.